This entry features one TCR beta chain sequence. Its antigen is unknown. This specimen comes from a study of T and B cells in COVID-19 patients. Study information: Blood was sampled from COVID-19 patients who were either actively infected or recovered. The study's findings and limits: Highly clonal in active COVID-19, TRB repertoires exceeded healthy-donor diversity and richness at recovery.

Each TRB amplification used roughly 250-550 ng of genomic DNA from blood. TRB rearrangements were amplified by multiplex PCR with BIOMED2 TRB-A/B primers. A single record per CDR3 protein comes from TCRdb applying MiXCR to the multiplex PCR reads. This table has some 940 distinct CDR3 sequences, roughly 31% appearing once. The specimen was blood. This TCR came from a human donor with active COVID-19.

This chain's CDR3 is CASSSIPGQGAKGYTF. Here the CDR3 DNA reads TGTGCCAGCAGCTCAATTCCGGGACAGGGGGCGAAAGGCTACACCTTC. The chain employs TRBV11-2 and TRBJ1-2; 12 bases agree with TRBD1. Germline V gene lookup returns CDR1 SGHAT and CDR2 FQNNGV. The CDR3 sequence is 16 residues long. The J segment lost 8 bases and the V segment lost 4 bases, leaving 11 bases of the junction unmatched.